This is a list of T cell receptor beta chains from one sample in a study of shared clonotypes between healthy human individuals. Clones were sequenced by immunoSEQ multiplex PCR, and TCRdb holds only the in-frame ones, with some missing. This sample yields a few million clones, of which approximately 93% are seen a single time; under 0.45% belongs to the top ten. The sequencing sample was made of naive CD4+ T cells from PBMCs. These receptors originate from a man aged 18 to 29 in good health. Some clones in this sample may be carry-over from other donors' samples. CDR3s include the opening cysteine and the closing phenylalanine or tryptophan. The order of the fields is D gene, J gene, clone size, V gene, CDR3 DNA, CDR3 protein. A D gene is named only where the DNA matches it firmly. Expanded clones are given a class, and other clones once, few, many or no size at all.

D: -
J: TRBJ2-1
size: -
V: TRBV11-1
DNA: TGTGCCAGCAGCCCCGGACAGACGAATGAGCAGTTCTTC
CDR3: CASSPGQTNEQFF

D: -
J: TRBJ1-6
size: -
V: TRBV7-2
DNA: TGTGCCAGCAGCCTGCTAACGGCAGCTAATTCACCCCTCCACTTT
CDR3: CASSLLTAANSPLHF

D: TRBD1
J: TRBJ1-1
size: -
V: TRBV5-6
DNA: TGTGCCAGCAGCAAGGACAGGGAGGAAGGTGAAGCTTTCTTT
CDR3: CASSKDREEGEAFF

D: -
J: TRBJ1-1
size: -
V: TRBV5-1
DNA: TGCGCCAGCAGCTTGATTGACAGCGCGAACACTGAAGCTTTCTTT
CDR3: CASSLIDSANTEAFF

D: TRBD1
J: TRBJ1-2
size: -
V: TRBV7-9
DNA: TGTGCCAGCAGCTTGGGGACAGCTAACTATGGCTACACCTTC
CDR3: CASSLGTANYGYTF

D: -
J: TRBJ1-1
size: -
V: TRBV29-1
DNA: TGCAGCGTTGAAGCCCGGATGAACACTGAAGCTTTCTTT
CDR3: CSVEARMNTEAFF

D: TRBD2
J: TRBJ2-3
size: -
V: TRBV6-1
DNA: TGTGCCAGCAGGACTATGGCGGGAGCGGCAGATACGCAGTATTTT
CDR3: CASRTMAGAADTQYF

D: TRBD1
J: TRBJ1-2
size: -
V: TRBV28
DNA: TGTGCCAGCACCCTGGACAGGGCACACTATGGCTACACCTTC
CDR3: CASTLDRAHYGYTF

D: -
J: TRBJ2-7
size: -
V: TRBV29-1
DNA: TGCAGCGCCCGTGGGAGATTTTCCTACGAGCAGTACTTC
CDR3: CSARGRFSYEQYF

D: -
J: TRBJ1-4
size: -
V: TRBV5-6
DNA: TGTGCCAGCAGCTTGGGCCCGGGACGTAATGAAAAACTGTTTTTT
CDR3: CASSLGPGRNEKLFF

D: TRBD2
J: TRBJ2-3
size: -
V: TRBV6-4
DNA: TGTGCCAGCAGTGGCGGCGGAGCGGGAGGGCCAGAAGATACGCAGTATTTT
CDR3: CASSGGGAGGPEDTQYF

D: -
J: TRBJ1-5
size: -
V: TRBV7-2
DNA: TGTGCCAGCAGCTTAGTAAGACAGCCTAGCAATCAGCCCCAGCATTTT
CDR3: CASSLVRQPSNQPQHF

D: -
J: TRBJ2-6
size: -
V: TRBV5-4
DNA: TGTGCCAGCAGCTTGGCTCTTGTGGCGGGGAACTCTGGGGCCAACGTCCTGACTTTC
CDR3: CASSLALVAGNSGANVLTF

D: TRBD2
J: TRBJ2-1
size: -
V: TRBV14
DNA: TGTGCCAGCAGCCGTGGACTAGCGGGAGGGCCCACATGGTTCTTC
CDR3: CASSRGLAGGPTWFF

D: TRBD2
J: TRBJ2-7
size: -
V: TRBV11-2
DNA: TGTGCCAGCAGCTTAGGGACTAGCGGGAGTACGGAGCAGTACTTC
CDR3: CASSLGTSGSTEQYF

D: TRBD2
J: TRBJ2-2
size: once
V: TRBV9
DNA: TGTGCCAGCAGCGTAGCGGCTAGCGGGAGTGGCACCGGGGAGCTGTTTTTT
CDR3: CASSVAASGSGTGELFF

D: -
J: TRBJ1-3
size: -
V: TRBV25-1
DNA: TGTGCCAGCAGTTTCCCCTCTGGAAACACCATATATTTT
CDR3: CASSFPSGNTIYF

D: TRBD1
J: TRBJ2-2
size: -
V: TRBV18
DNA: TGTGCCAGCTCACCAGACAGGGGTAATAAGAACACCGGGGAGCTGTTTTTT
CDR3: CASSPDRGNKNTGELFF

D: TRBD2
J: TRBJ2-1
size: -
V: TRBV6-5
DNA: TGTGCCAGCAGTTACTATCTAGCGGGAGGTGGCAATGAGCAGTTCTTC
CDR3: CASSYYLAGGGNEQFF

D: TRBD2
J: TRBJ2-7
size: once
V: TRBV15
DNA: TGTGCCACCAGCACCGGGGGGGACTCCTACGAGCAGTACTTC
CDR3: CATSTGGDSYEQYF

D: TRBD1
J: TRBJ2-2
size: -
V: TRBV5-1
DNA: TGCGCCAGCAGCTTTCCTAGAGGACAGGCGAACACCGGGGAGCTGTTTTTT
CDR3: CASSFPRGQANTGELFF

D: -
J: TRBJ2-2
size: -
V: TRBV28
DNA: TGTGCCAGCAGTCCTCACCCCAAGAACACCGGGGAGCTGTTTTTT
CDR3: CASSPHPKNTGELFF

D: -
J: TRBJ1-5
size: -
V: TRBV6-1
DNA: TGTGCCAGCAACTCTCAGGGCAATCAGCCCCAGCATTTT
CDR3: CASNSQGNQPQHF

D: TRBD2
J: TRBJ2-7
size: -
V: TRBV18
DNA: TGTGCCAGCTCACCACCGGGACTAGCGGGAGTCTACGAGCAGTACTTC
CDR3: CASSPPGLAGVYEQYF

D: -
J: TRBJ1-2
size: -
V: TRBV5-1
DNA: TGCGCCAGCAGCTTCGCGGCAGCTAACTATGGCTACACCTTC
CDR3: CASSFAAANYGYTF

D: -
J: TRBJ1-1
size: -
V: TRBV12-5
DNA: TGTGCTAGTGGTCCTGAGGCCCGGAGGAACACTGAAGCTTTCTTT
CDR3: CASGPEARRNTEAFF